This T cell receptor beta chain was profiled in a study of T cells in Graves' hyperthyroidism and ophthalmopathy. There are 18 residues in the CDR3. V lost 3 bases, J lost 5 bases, and 17 bases stayed unmatched. Germline values: CDR1 MDHEN, CDR2 SYDVKM. This clonotype was detected many times. Its matching antigen is unknown. Study results and caveats: Onset of ophthalmopathy came a median approximately 6.5 months after the model predicted it.

Amplification of TCR beta CDR3 regions was performed using RNA transcripts as template. Initially, a first-round RT-PCR of the TCR CDR3 employed the HTBI primer set. TCRdb called the multiplex PCR reads again in MiXCR, with one record for every CDR3 protein. The table shows 300,000 to 350,000 distinct CDR3 sequences, with around 18% occurring only once. The sample comprised blood. This receptor was obtained from a woman in her thirties or forties with Graves' ophthalmopathy. The chain combines TRBV28 with TRBJ2-7; 9 bases are shared with TRBD1. The CDR3 DNA sequence: TGTGCCAGCAGTTTGCCCACTCAAAGGGTGACAGGGGGAGACGAGCAGTACTTC. Its translation is CASSLPTQRVTGGDEQYF.